These T cell receptor beta chains were read from a single sample in a study of shared clonotypes between healthy human individuals. TCRdb keeps only in-frame clones here, not all; method: immunoSEQ multiplex PCR. The sample has just over 2,000,000 clones, roughly 94% seen once. The sequencing sample was made of naive CD4+ T cells sorted from blood. The source is a young man in good health. Both conserved end residues are part of each CDR3.

TRBJ2-2 | TRBV4-1 | 15 | CASSQPDRVTGELFF
TRBJ2-7 | TRBV29-1 | 13 | CSVGGAVAYEQYF
TRBJ1-2 | TRBV5-1 | 14 | CASRATGGDYGYTF
TRBJ1-1 | TRBV5-5 | 14 | CASSSRTANTEAFF
TRBJ2-1 | TRBV11-2 | 15 | CASSRLAGVNNEQFF
TRBJ2-7 | TRBV28 | 14 | CASRSGGGGYEQYF
TRBJ2-7 | TRBV11-2 | 17 | CASSLVAAGTEIYEQYF
TRBJ2-4 | TRBV5-1 | 14 | CASSFVDRQNIQYF
TRBJ2-5 | TRBV5-1 | 13 | CATRPAVEETQYF
TRBJ1-1 | TRBV10-3 | 14 | CAISGQGAGTEAFF
TRBJ1-2 | TRBV5-4 | 16 | CASSLGPLAGKYGYTF
TRBJ2-5 | TRBV5-1 | 18 | CASSLAMAGVTRQETQYF
TRBJ2-2 | TRBV6-1 | 15 | CASKPGAPWSGELFF
TRBJ2-7 | TRBV21-1 | 12 | CASSKELAGVYF
TRBJ2-3 | TRBV7-2 | 15 | CASSLGDRDSDTQYF
TRBJ2-4 | TRBV7-2 | 15 | CASSSTDRPQNIQYF